A single sample gave rise to the 2 T cell receptor beta chains below, sequenced in a study of T cell repertoires in cytomegalovirus infection. Using its own MiXCR run on the reads, TCRdb lists one record per CDR3 protein. Of fewer than 350,000 distinct CDR3 sequences in the sample, roughly 28% were seen once. These receptors are not linked to any known antigen. The sequenced sample was cultured PBMCs, obtained from culture after CMV antigen stimulation. The source of these receptors is a human donor in good health (CMV status not recorded). Some clones in this sample may be carry-over from other donors' samples.

The CDR3 sequence is CASSQVGEKLFF. The CDR3 nucleotides read TGTGCCAGCAGCCAAGTTGGGGAAAAACTGTTTTTT. The V and J genes are TRBV14 and TRBJ1-4; D is ambiguous. The CDR3 has 12 residues. Trimming took off 1 base at V and 8 bases at J, with 5 bases between the two ends. From germline, CDR1 is SGHDN and CDR2 FVKESK.

This clonotype has only a few counts. CDR3 DNA: TGTGCCAGCAGCCGAGAAACAGGACTCAACACCGGGGAGCTGTTTTTT. It specifies CASSRETGLNTGELFF. This chain joins TRBV28 and TRBJ2-2; D possibly uses TRBD1 or TRBD2 (5 bases each). Looked up from germline, CDR1 is MDHEN and CDR2 is SYDVKM. V lost 6 bases and J 2 bases, leaving 16 bases between the germline ends. The CDR3 loop spans 16 amino acids.